The clone carrying this T cell receptor (beta chain) was seen a single time. Its cognate antigen is unknown. PCR involved 60 Vbeta and 13 Jbeta primers. The protocol was immunoSEQ multiplex PCR, while the TCRdb copy is restricted to in-frame clones and leaves out a portion. The sample records about 190,000 clones, around 80% being singletons. This sample is drawn from a study of cytomegalovirus exposure and HLA in healthy donors. Overall study results and limits: TCR beta sequences numbering under 20,000 were associated with HLA alleles at 0.05 false discovery rate in a later analysis. Presence/absence analyses took donor sequencing depth as roughly uniform.

The CDR3 is 15 residues long. Germline lookup yields CDR1 SGDLS and CDR2 YYNGEE. The V end lost 4 bases, the J end lost 0 bases, and 11 bases lay between the germline ends. Sequencing input: PBMCs. The V gene is TRBV9, the J gene TRBJ1-3; D call uncertain. The source is a male donor in good health and CMV-seronegative. The CDR3 loop reads CASSPHAGSGNTIYF. The CDR3 bases are TGTGCCAGCAGCCCCCACGCCGGCTCTGGAAACACCATATATTTT.